Each of the 25 T cell receptor beta chains below was sequenced from the same sample in a study of blood T cell repertoires in COVID-19 (dated by TCRdb to 2019 to 2021). The library relied on the immunoSEQ multiplex PCR assay. Here the immuneACCESS table is served through TCRdb, limited to in-frame sequences with V and J called. Missing clones are a known gap in these copies; in checked studies unresolved V genes cover under half, and the rest lacks a known reason. This sample has 80,000 to 90,000 clones in its table, and roughly four fifths of those were observed once. The ten biggest clones cover approximately 2% of the sample. The sample was peripheral blood. The receptors originated from a woman between 70 and 85 years old with acute or convalescent COVID-19.

V is TRBV10-3 and J is TRBJ1-1, with D uncertain. This CDR3 comprises 14 residues. Trimming removed 2 bases from V and 7 bases from J, with 14 bases in between. Germline CDR1 reads ENHRY; CDR2 reads SYGVKD. DNA for the CDR3: TGTGCCATCAGTGAGCCCCGGCGGAGCGATGAAGCTTTCTTT. It yields the protein CAISEPRRSDEAFF.

The chain links TRBV19 to TRBJ1-1; D perhaps matches TRBD1 (5 bases). Deletions cut 7 bases from V and 1 base from J, with 22 bases between. Germline CDR1 and CDR2: LNHDA and SQIVND (reference sequence). This CDR3 spans 17 amino acids. The CDR3 spells CASTNGPRVISNTEAFF. The DNA of the CDR3 is TGTGCCAGTACCAATGGCCCCAGGGTGATCTCGAACACTGAAGCTTTCTTT.

This clone has just one count. The V and J genes are TRBV25-1 and TRBJ1-2, with D possibly matching TRBD1 (5 bases). Germline-derived CDR1 and CDR2 are MGHDK and SYGVNS. The CDR3 length is 13 residues. V was pared by 2 bases and J by 7 bases, with 11 bases between. Here the CDR3 DNA reads TGTGCCAGCAGTGAACCGACAGTCGGTGGCTACACCTTC. Its protein is CASSEPTVGGYTF.

In DNA form, the CDR3 reads TGCGCCAGCAGCCCTGGGGGTTCGGAGGGAGGCTACACCTTC. This sequence encodes CASSPGGSEGGYTF. The chain couples TRBV5-1 to TRBJ1-2, with D maybe TRBD1 (5 bases). Trimming pared 4 bases from V and 8 bases from J, leaving 18 bases between. Germline CDR1 and CDR2: SGHRS and YFSETQ. The length of the CDR3 is 14 residues.

The V call is TRBV5-5, the J call TRBJ1-3; 8 bases map to TRBD1. The germline CDR1 and CDR2 sequences are SGHKS and YYEKEE (reference sequence). The length of the CDR3 is 14 residues. J lost 4 bases, V lost 4 bases, and 4 bases had no gene match. The CDR3: CASSDRTGGNTIYF. The CDR3 nucleotides read TGTGCCAGCAGCGACAGGACAGGGGGAAACACCATATATTTT.

This clone has more than one count but fewer than ten. This chain joins TRBV6-6 and TRBJ1-1, with D perhaps matching TRBD1 (6 bases). V lost 9 bases, J lost 1 base, and 12 bases lay in between. The CDR3 covers 13 residues. CDR1 is MNHNY and CDR2 is SVGAGI in the germline V gene (reference sequence). The CDR3 DNA reads TGTGCCAGTACGGGACAAGCGAACACTGAAGCTTTCTTT. Protein: CASTGQANTEAFF.

The rearrangement joins TRBV29-1 to TRBJ2-7; maybe TRBD2 (6 bases). Trimming shortened V by 3 bases and J by 7 bases, and 13 bases separated the two germline ends. The germline V gene has CDR1 SQVTM and CDR2 ANQGSEA. The CDR3 covers 12 residues. CDR3 region: CSVENYGGEQYF. In nucleotides, the CDR3 is TGCAGCGTTGAGAACTACGGAGGGGAGCAGTACTTC.

The V call is TRBV24-1, the J call TRBJ1-2; D gene unclear. This CDR3 has 14 amino acids. Germline lookup yields CDR1 KGHDR and CDR2 SFDVKD. V was trimmed by 3 bases and J by 7 bases, leaving 14 bases between them. CDR3: CATSDGGELFGYTF. The CDR3 DNA reads TGTGCCACCAGTGATGGTGGTGAACTCTTTGGCTACACCTTC.

The CDR3 protein is CASSLTGTEAFF. The CDR3 coding sequence is TGTGCCAGCAGCCTAACGGGCACTGAAGCTTTCTTT. This chain connects TRBV9 to TRBJ1-1; D gene unclear. The V and J ends lost 4 bases and 4 bases respectively, with 8 bases between them. The CDR3 length is 12 residues. Per the germline V gene, CDR1 is SGDLS and CDR2 is YYNGEE.

This chain connects TRBV12-2 to TRBJ2-7; TRBD1, as called in the table, went unchecked against the DNA. TRBV12-2 constitutes a pseudogene. The CDR3 covers 16 residues. The CDR3 bases are TGTGCAAGTCGCTCCCCGGGACAGGGGAATAGCGACGAGCAGTACTTC. Translated, it gives CASRSPGQGNSDEQYF.

This chain links TRBV7-9 with TRBJ2-2; tentatively, D is TRBD1 (6 bases). This CDR3 region has 15 residues. Between the trimmed V and J ends, which lost 3 bases and 5 bases, there was a span of 13 bases. Germline V gene lookup returns CDR1 SEHNR and CDR2 FQNEAQ (reference sequence). The CDR3 protein is CASSFPGAGTGELFF. The DNA of the CDR3 is TGTGCCAGCAGCTTTCCAGGGGCTGGGACCGGGGAGCTGTTTTTT.

This chain joins TRBV2 and TRBJ1-4, with TRBD1 matching over 7 bases. The CDR3 spans 14 residues. Germline V gene data show CDR1 as SNHLY and CDR2 as FYNNEI. Germline trimming cut 7 bases from V and 7 bases from J; bases unmatched to any gene: 9. The chain's CDR3 is CASNQGEISEKLFF. In nucleotides, the CDR3 is TGTGCCAGCAACCAGGGGGAGATCAGTGAAAAACTGTTTTTT.

V gene TRBV4-2 combines with J gene TRBJ1-2; TRBD1 might be the D (5 bases). The CDR3 runs to 15 residues. Germline assignment: CDR1 LGHNA and CDR2 YNFKEQ. Trimming left V 0 bases short and J 1 base short, with 9 bases between. The CDR3 DNA reads as TGTGCCAGCAGCCAAGAGGCTCAGGGTAACTATGGCTACACCTTC. It is translated as CASSQEAQGNYGYTF.

Only a few counts were recorded for this clone. The chain uses TRBV7-9 and TRBJ2-5; TRBD2 aligns across 13 bases. The V gene end was trimmed by 5 bases and the J gene end by 0 bases; junction bases not matched to a gene: 6. CDR1 and CDR2 from the germline V gene are SEHNR and FQNEAQ (reference sequence). The CDR3 runs 17 residues. The CDR3 is CASSTRTSGGHQETQYF. CDR3 bases: TGTGCCAGCAGCACGCGGACTAGCGGGGGACACCAAGAGACCCAGTACTTC.

This clone has only a few counts. Other DNA sequences in this specimen translate into the identical CDR3. The J gene is TRBJ2-5, the V gene TRBV6-5, with a weak D call TRBD1 (6 bases). Between the trimmed V and J ends, which lost 5 bases and 2 bases, there was a span of 9 bases. CDR1 and CDR2 from the germline V gene are MNHEY and SVGAGI. CDR3 length: 13 residues. In DNA form, the CDR3 reads TGTGCCAGCAGTAGGGGGATTCAAGAGACCCAGTACTTC. Protein sequence: CASSRGIQETQYF.

The chain links TRBV2 to TRBJ1-2; 7 bases agree with TRBD1. CDR3 size: 16 residues. Germline CDR1 reads SNHLY; CDR2 reads FYNNEI. The V and J ends lost 5 bases and 2 bases, in that order; junction bases with no gene match: 11. The CDR3 spells CASSKYGGQQNYGYTF. The CDR3 nucleotides read TGTGCCAGCAGTAAGTACGGGGGACAGCAGAACTATGGCTACACCTTC.

The chain carries TRBV28 and TRBJ2-1; 7 nucleotides agree with TRBD2. Germline CDR1 and CDR2: MDHEN and SYDVKM. After removal of 7 bases from V and 2 bases from J, the junction contained 8 bases not matched to a gene. CDR3 length: 15 amino acids. CDR3 nucleotide sequence: TGTGCCAGCACCAGCTACCGGGGGGCCTACAATGAGCAGTTCTTC. Protein: CASTSYRGAYNEQFF.

The chain carries TRBV27 and TRBJ2-2, with 9 bases identical to TRBD2. Per germline, CDR1 MNHEY and CDR2 SMNVEV (reference sequence). Trimming removed 6 bases from V and 7 bases from J; junction bases left unmatched: 9. The CDR3 is made up of 15 amino acids. As DNA, the CDR3 is TGTGCCAGCAGGCTAAGCGGGGGGTTTATCGGGGAGCTGTTTTTT. Translated, it gives CASRLSGGFIGELFF.

This clone was found a few times. The chain carries TRBV28 and TRBJ1-5; D is unclear. The CDR3 is 14 amino acids. Germline V gives CDR1 MDHEN, CDR2 SYDVKM. The germline V and J ends were trimmed by 1 base and 5 bases, with 9 bases remaining between them. The DNA of the CDR3 is TGTGCCAGCAGTTTATCACAGACGTATCAGCCCCAGCATTTT. Protein product: CASSLSQTYQPQHF.

The J gene is TRBJ1-2, the V gene TRBV12-3 or TRBV12-4; D is undetermined. Trimming removed 7 bases at V and 8 bases at J, with 14 bases between. The CDR3 consists of 12 residues. CDR3 in DNA: TGTGCCAGCACCCTCGGACTTTTGGGCTACACCTTC. Protein sequence: CASTLGLLGYTF.

This sequence joins TRBV5-1 and TRBJ2-2; 8 bases fit TRBD2. CDR3 length equals 15 residues. V shed 4 bases, J shed 0 bases, and the junction held 2 bases outside the gene matches. CDR1 and CDR2 from the germline V gene are SGHRS and YFSETQ. The CDR3 protein is CASSRGGTNTGELFF. CDR3 bases: TGCGCCAGCAGCCGCGGGGGGACGAACACCGGGGAGCTGTTTTTT. Variable domain in full (rest from reference TRBV5-1 and TRBJ2-2): KAGVTQTPRYLIKTRGQQVTLSCSPISGHRSVSWYQQTPGQGLQFLFEYFSETQRNKGNFPGRFSGRQFSNSRSEMNVSTLELGDSALYLCASSRGGTNTGELFFGEGSRLTVL.

The chain uses TRBV6-1 and TRBJ2-3; D is unresolved. This CDR3 spans 13 amino acids. V was trimmed by 2 bases and J by 2 bases, leaving 5 bases between them. Germline V gives CDR1 MNHNS, CDR2 SASEGT. The CDR3 DNA follows: TGTGCCAGCAGTGAAATGGCCACAGATACGCAGTATTTT. It translates to CASSEMATDTQYF.

The rearrangement joins TRBV25-1 to TRBJ2-5; D is undetermined. The germline CDR1 and CDR2 sequences are MGHDK and SYGVNS. V was cut by 4 bases and J by 4 bases, with 13 bases left in between. The CDR3 runs to 14 residues. The CDR3 loop is CASSALFPSETQYF. The CDR3 nucleotides are TGTGCCAGCAGTGCGCTATTTCCCTCAGAGACCCAGTACTTC.

Worth noting for this clone: At one end the junction does not follow the germline gene, possibly because of a read error. The V call is TRBV7-3, the J call TRBJ1-1, with 9 bases identical to TRBD1. The CDR3 is 13 amino acids. Germline V lookup: CDR1 SGHTA, CDR2 FQGTGA. This CDR3 is CASSSRTGADAFF. CDR3 nucleotide sequence: TGTGCCAGCAGCTCACGGACAGGGGCTGATGCTTTCTTT.

The chain has TRBV30 and TRBJ2-6; 8 bases align to TRBD1. The CDR3 totals 16 residues. From germline, CDR1 is GTSNPN and CDR2 SVGIG (reference sequence). V was clipped by 4 bases and J by 2 bases; unmatched bases: 7. In DNA form, the CDR3 reads TGTGCCTGGAAAGGACAGGGAATAGCTGGGGCCAACGTCCTGACTTTC. Translation gives CAWKGQGIAGANVLTF.